This T cell receptor beta chain was captured by sequencing in a study of Graves' ophthalmopathy and Graves' hyperthyroidism. Study-wide points: Separation of ophthalmopathy from stable hyperthyroidism was achieved by a 13-signature model, at 85% to 90% sensitivity and around 81% specificity. In blood, most expanded thyroid clonotypes above 0.001 frequency were also detected.

As to this clonotype: Its antigen remains unidentified. This clone may be a read error of a much larger clone one base away.

Amplification of the TCR beta CDR3 regions used RNA transcripts (as template). RT-PCR in the first round used HTBI primers; a second-round multiplex PCR followed. TCRdb fed the multiplex PCR reads into MiXCR, producing one record per CDR3 protein. The profile shows just over 400,000 distinct CDR3 sequences, around 21% of them singletons. Hyperthyroidism patients, all newly diagnosed, had under 2 months' duration and ages of 18 to 65. Fresh peripheral blood, 10 ml, was the PBMC source. The clonotype originates from a woman aged 18-30 years with stable Graves' hyperthyroidism. Sequencing used peripheral blood.

The CDR3 loop is CASSSTGLLYEQYF. The DNA of the CDR3 is TGCGCCAGCAGCTCGACCGGACTACTCTACGAGCAGTACTTC. The chain has TRBV5-1 and TRBJ2-7; possibly TRBD2 for D (6 bases). Looked up from germline, CDR1 is SGHRS and CDR2 is YFSETQ. V dropped 3 bases and J dropped 3 bases, with 13 bases sitting between them. CDR3 size: 14 residues.